What follows are 7 T cell receptor beta chains derived from one specimen sequenced in a study of blood T cell repertoires in COVID-19. Assay used: immunoSEQ multiplex PCR; TCRdb lists only in-frame clones, some missing. The data contain about 150,000 clones, 75% to 90% of them singletons. The material sequenced was peripheral blood. These receptors originate from a man younger than 30 with COVID-19, enrolled during active disease.

The chain recombines TRBV23-1 with TRBJ2-7; the D gene is possibly TRBD1 (6 bases). TRBV23-1 is placed among ORFs of uncertain function. The CDR3 is 15 residues long. V lost 0 bases and J 4 bases, leaving 13 bases between the germline ends. The CDR3 spells CASSQSRGHLYEQYF. The CDR3 DNA is TGCGCCAGCAGTCAATCAAGGGGACATTTATACGAGCAGTACTTC.

The CDR3 loop is CASKSRQGLSSYNEQFF. The CDR3 DNA reads TGTGCCAGCAAGTCGCGACAGGGGTTAAGCTCCTACAATGAGCAGTTCTTC. The rearrangement joins TRBV27 to TRBJ2-1; 8 nucleotides agree with TRBD1. CDR1 and CDR2 from the germline V gene are MNHEY and SMNVEV (reference sequence). With 7 bases clipped from V and 0 bases from J, the junction kept 11 bases outside the gene matches. This CDR3 is 17 amino acids long.

The chain is built from TRBV19 and TRBJ2-1; 7 bases line up with TRBD2. The CDR3 is made up of 11 amino acids. The germline CDR1 and CDR2 sequences are LNHDA and SQIVND (reference sequence). The CDR3 spells CASGGPNEQFF. The CDR3 DNA sequence: TGTGCGTCGGGAGGTCCCAATGAGCAGTTCTTC.

The V call is TRBV6-5, the J call TRBJ2-3, with 11 bases aligning to TRBD2. Germline V gene sequence: CDR1 MNHEY, CDR2 SVGAGI. The CDR3 runs to 14 residues. The ends lost 6 bases at V and 7 bases at J; junction bases unmatched: 6. The CDR3 protein is CASRSSGRRHTQYF. The CDR3 bases are TGTGCCAGCAGGTCTAGCGGGAGGCGGCATACGCAGTATTTT.

This clone has just one count. The rearrangement links TRBV2 to TRBJ2-1; TRBD2 aligns across 10 bases. Trimming cost V 8 bases and J 0 bases; bases outside gene matches: 7. The CDR3 spans 16 residues. Germline loops: CDR1 SNHLY, CDR2 FYNNEI. The CDR3 reads CASLPAGGDSYNEQFF. As DNA, the CDR3 is TGTGCCAGCCTCCCAGCGGGAGGGGACTCCTACAATGAGCAGTTCTTC.

This clone was seen only once. The chain links TRBV18 to TRBJ2-1; D is perhaps TRBD1 (6 bases). Germline assignment: CDR1 KGHSH and CDR2 LQKENI. CDR3 length: 15 amino acids. Between the trimmed V and J ends, which lost 2 bases and 0 bases, there was a span of 8 bases. CDR3 sequence: CASSPRGNSYNEQFF. The CDR3 bases are TGTGCCAGCTCACCAAGGGGGAACTCCTACAATGAGCAGTTCTTC.

The rearrangement uses TRBV28 and TRBJ1-2, with 9 nucleotides matching TRBD1. V was pared by 5 bases and J by 6 bases, with 7 bases of the junction left unmatched. The CDR3 totals 14 residues. In germline, CDR1 is MDHEN, CDR2 SYDVKM. Written as DNA, the CDR3 is TGTGCCAGCAGTACAGGGACAGGGTCTGATGGCTACACCTTC. Its translation: CASSTGTGSDGYTF.